The clone carrying this TCR beta chain was recorded at least ten times. Noted time point: blood at routine non-recurrence follow-up after resection. No cell sorting; template was whole RNA from tumor, lung tissue or PBMC. This sample is drawn from a study of spatial heterogeneity in lung cancer. TCRdb re-analysed the 5' RACE reads in MiXCR, keeping a single row per CDR3 protein. This sample has approximately 39,000 distinct CDR3 sequences; more than 6.5% occur once, and the top ten carry 9.4%. Trimming stripped 4 bases from V and 5 bases from J, with 17 bases between. The V gene's germline CDR1 is LGHDT and CDR2 YNNKEL (reference sequence). This CDR3 is 15 amino acids long.

The material was PBMCs, obtained at follow-up. J is TRBJ2-5 and V is TRBV3-1; maybe TRBD2 (7 bases). This sequence was found in a male donor with early-stage non-small cell lung cancer. CDR3 DNA sequence: TGTGCCAGCAGCCGTTCGGCGGGGGCTGGGGAGACCCAGTACTTC. Translation gives CASSRSAGAGETQYF.